These 22 T cell receptor beta chains originate from one sample sequenced in a study of T cells in Graves' hyperthyroidism and ophthalmopathy. TCR beta CDR3 regions were amplified from RNA transcripts. First-round RT-PCR of the TCR CDR3 relied on the HTBI primer set. TCRdb independently ran MiXCR on the multiplex PCR reads; one entry per CDR3 protein. This sample has under 400,000 distinct CDR3 sequences, with roughly 13% found just once. The sample comprised blood. The source is a woman under 30 with Graves' hyperthyroidism.

This clonotype was observed a few times. CDR3 sequence: CSAPRTGVGGDQYF. CDR3 in DNA: TGCAGTGCTCCCCGGACGGGGGTTGGGGGTGACCAGTACTTC. The chain has TRBV20-1 and TRBJ2-5; D perhaps matches TRBD2 (6 bases). Germline CDR1 DFQATT, CDR2 SNEGSKA (reference sequence). The ends were cut back, 5 bases at V and 10 bases at J, with 23 bases in the middle. The CDR3 contains 14 residues.

This clonotype was seen many times. V and J are TRBV7-8 and TRBJ1-1; D is undetermined. Germline V CDR1 and CDR2: SGHVS, FQNEAQ. Trimming pared 0 bases from V and 4 bases from J, leaving 3 bases between. This CDR3 comprises 12 residues. CDR3 nucleotides: TGTGCCAGCAGCTTAGCCAGCACTGAAGCTTTCTTT. This encodes CASSLASTEAFF.

This clonotype was observed many times. This chain uses TRBV5-1 with TRBJ2-1; 13 bases line up with TRBD2. The CDR3 length is 13 residues. The ends lost 4 bases at V and 13 bases at J; junction bases unmatched: 5. Germline CDR1 SGHRS, CDR2 YFSETQ. In DNA, the CDR3 is TGCGCCAGCAGCCCAGGACTAGCGGGAGATCAGTTCTTC. This translates into CASSPGLAGDQFF.

This clonotype was picked up many times. V and J are TRBV7-3 and TRBJ2-7; 9 bases are a match to TRBD2. Germline-derived CDR1 and CDR2 are SGHTA and FQGTGA. The V and J ends lost 4 bases and 7 bases, in that order; junction bases with no gene match: 11. The CDR3 extends over 15 amino acids. CDR3 sequence reads: CASSSNSGLASEQYF. CDR3 DNA: TGTGCCAGCAGCTCGAACTCGGGACTAGCAAGTGAGCAGTACTTC. Together with reference TRBV7-3 and TRBJ2-7, the CDR3 gives the full variable domain: GAGVSQTPSNKVTEKGKYVELRCDPISGHTALYWYRQSLGQGPEFLIYFQGTGAADDSGLPNDRFFAVRPEGSVSTLKIQRTERGDSAVYLCASSSNSGLASEQYFGPGTRLTVT.

This clonotype was found a few times. V gene TRBV5-1 combines with J gene TRBJ2-3; D ambiguous. Germline V CDR1 and CDR2: SGHRS, YFSETQ. This CDR3 region has 15 residues. With 4 bases removed from V and 2 bases from J, the gap between germline ends came to 14 bases. In nucleotides, the CDR3 is TGCGCCAGCAGCCCATCGCCGGGCAACACAGATACGCAGTATTTT. Translating it yields CASSPSPGNTDTQYF.

This clonotype occurred many times. The rearrangement links TRBV2 to TRBJ1-1; TRBD1 agrees at 8 bases. This CDR3 is built from 16 residues. The germline V gene encodes CDR1 SNHLY and CDR2 FYNNEI. Germline trimming cut 5 bases from V and 3 bases from J; bases unmatched to any gene: 11. The CDR3 sequence is CASSYPRDRPHTEAFF. In DNA, the CDR3 is TGTGCCAGCAGTTATCCCCGGGACAGGCCTCACACTGAAGCTTTCTTT.

This clonotype was observed at least ten times. This chain joins TRBV2 and TRBJ1-1; D call uncertain. Trimming shortened V by 6 bases and J by 1 base, and 9 bases separated the two germline ends. This CDR3 has 13 residues. The germline CDR1 and CDR2 sequences are SNHLY and FYNNEI. CDR3 region: CASSGVRNTEAFF. DNA of the CDR3: TGTGCCAGCAGCGGAGTAAGGAACACTGAAGCTTTCTTT.

This clonotype has ten or more counts. The chain carries TRBV2 and TRBJ2-2, with D maybe TRBD1 (6 bases). The germline CDR1 and CDR2 sequences are SNHLY and FYNNEI. The CDR3 contains 17 residues. V lost 1 base and J lost 5, with 17 bases in between. The DNA of the CDR3 is TGTGCCAGCAGTGAAGTATACAGAAGAGGGGGAACCGGGGAGCTGTTTTTT. Residues: CASSEVYRRGGTGELFF.

This clonotype was detected ten times or more. In nucleotides, the CDR3 is TGTGCCAGCGCTCACCGACTAGTTGGGAATGAGCAGTTCTTC. The encoded protein is CASAHRLVGNEQFF. This chain connects TRBV7-9 to TRBJ2-1, with a weak D call TRBD2 (6 bases). The V and J ends lost 8 bases and 7 bases respectively, with 18 bases between them. The V gene's germline CDR1 is SEHNR and CDR2 FQNEAQ (reference sequence). This CDR3 region has 14 residues.

This clonotype was observed a single time. This chain joins TRBV2 and TRBJ1-1, with TRBD1 matching 7 bases. The CDR3 spans 13 residues. Germline trimming cut 5 bases from V and 6 bases from J; bases unmatched to any gene: 6. Germline assignment: CDR1 SNHLY and CDR2 FYNNEI. The CDR3 region has the DNA TGTGCCAGCAGTCCACAGGGGTTCGCTGAAGCTTTCTTT. This sequence encodes CASSPQGFAEAFF.

Worth noting for this clonotype: Germline and junction disagree at one end, which may indicate a read error. V and J are TRBV6-1 and TRBJ1-2; 7 bases are shared with TRBD1. There are 13 residues in the CDR3. In germline, CDR1 is MNHNS, CDR2 SASEGT. The CDR3: CATSSTGADGYTF. The CDR3 coding sequence is TGTGCCACCAGTTCCACAGGGGCCGATGGCTACACCTTC.

This clonotype was recorded many times. CDR3 loop: CASSEMISRHLEAFF. The CDR3 coding sequence is TGTGCCAGCAGTGAAATGATTTCCAGACATCTTGAAGCTTTCTTT. The chain joins TRBV2 to TRBJ1-1; no firm D call. CDR3 size: 15 residues. V lost 2 bases to trimming and J lost 7 bases, with 17 bases between them. Germline V gene sequence: CDR1 SNHLY, CDR2 FYNNEI. The full variable domain, completed using reference TRBV2 and TRBJ1-1, is EPEVTQTPSHQVTQMGQEVILRCVPISNHLYFYWYRQILGQKVEFLVSFYNNEISEKSEIFDDQFSVERPDGSNFTLKIRSTKLEDSAMYFCASSEMISRHLEAFFGQGTRLTVV.

This clonotype showed up many times. This CDR3 is CASSVDAQGVLNEQFF. The CDR3 DNA sequence: TGTGCCAGCAGCGTAGATGCACAGGGGGTCTTAAATGAGCAGTTCTTC. V usage is TRBV9 and J usage is TRBJ2-1; 8 bases line up with TRBD1. This CDR3 has 16 amino acids. Unmatched junction bases numbered 9, after V lost 0 bases and J lost 7 bases. Germline CDR1 SGDLS, CDR2 YYNGEE.

This clonotype was found many times. The gene calls are TRBV12-3 or TRBV12-4 and TRBJ2-7, with D uncertain. V was cut by 4 bases and J by 3 bases, with 7 bases left in between. This CDR3 spans 12 amino acids. CDR3 in DNA: TGTGCCAGCAGTTCTACGTTCTACGAGCAGTACTTC. Protein product: CASSSTFYEQYF.

This clonotype was seen many times. The chain couples TRBV11-3 to TRBJ2-7; tentatively, D is TRBD2 (5 bases). The V and J ends lost 0 bases and 4 bases respectively, with 10 bases between them. Germline CDR1 is SGHNT and CDR2 is YENEEA. The CDR3 sequence is 14 residues long. In DNA, the CDR3 is TGTGCCAGCAGCTTAGAAGGAGGAAATTACGAGCAGTACTTC. Translation gives CASSLEGGNYEQYF. The whole variable domain, filled in from reference TRBV11-3 and TRBJ2-7, reads EAGVVQSPRYKIIEKKQPVAFWCNPISGHNTLYWYLQNLGQGPELLIRYENEEAVDDSQLPKDRFSAERLKGVDSTLKIQPAELGDSAVYLCASSLEGGNYEQYFGPGTRLTVT.

In its sample, this clonotype was seen many times. The V and J genes are TRBV6-5 and TRBJ2-7; 9 bases match TRBD1. The CDR3 runs 15 residues. The V and J ends lost 0 bases and 2 bases, in that order; junction bases with no gene match: 2. Germline V CDR1 and CDR2: MNHEY, SVGAGI. CDR3 bases: TGTGCCAGCAGTTACTCCGGGACAGGGCCCTACGAGCAGTACTTC. It is translated as CASSYSGTGPYEQYF.

This clonotype was seen at least ten times. This chain uses TRBV10-2 with TRBJ2-7; D unresolved. Trimming pared 4 bases from V and 5 bases from J, leaving 12 bases between. CDR3 length: 13 amino acids. Germline V gene data show CDR1 as WSHSY and CDR2 as SAAADI. The CDR3 DNA is TGCGCCAGCAGTGTAGCAAGCCACCACGAGCAGTACTTC. Its protein product is CASSVASHHEQYF.

The rearrangement links TRBV29-1 to TRBJ1-1; 8 nucleotides line up with TRBD1. The CDR3 is 12 residues long. The junction had 6 bases not matched to a gene; V was cut back by 5 bases and J by 7 bases. Germline V gene lookup returns CDR1 SQVTM and CDR2 ANQGSEA. Here the CDR3 reads CSVLRQGSEAFF. The CDR3 nucleotides read TGCAGCGTTCTTCGACAGGGGAGTGAAGCTTTCTTT.

This clonotype was seen a few times. This chain joins TRBV5-4 and TRBJ1-2, with TRBD1 matching over 8 bases. Trimming at V came to 4 bases and at J to 8 bases, leaving 10 bases not matched to a gene. The CDR3 length is 14 residues. The germline V gene encodes CDR1 SGHNT and CDR2 YYREEE (reference sequence). The CDR3 nucleotides read TGTGCCAGCAGCCTGGACAGGGAAGTTTGGGGCTACACCTTC. The encoded protein is CASSLDREVWGYTF.

This clonotype has ten or more counts. This chain connects TRBV7-8 to TRBJ2-3; a possible D gene is TRBD2 (5 bases). The CDR3 covers 19 residues. Germline CDR1 is SGHVS and CDR2 is FQNEAQ. V was pared by 6 bases and J by 0 bases, with 25 bases between. CDR3 in amino acids: CASRPRTLLSYFSTDTQYF. DNA for the CDR3: TGTGCCAGCAGACCGAGGACTCTCCTCTCCTATTTTAGCACAGATACGCAGTATTTT.

This clonotype was picked up many times. This sequence joins TRBV7-3 and TRBJ2-3, with D tentatively TRBD1 (6 bases). The ends were cut back, 4 bases at V and 2 bases at J, with 16 bases in the middle. Germline V gene lookup returns CDR1 SGHTA and CDR2 FQGTGA. The length of the CDR3 is 16 residues. As DNA, the CDR3 is TGTGCCAGCAGCTCAGGGGTGGACGATATCACAGATACGCAGTATTTT. It translates to CASSSGVDDITDTQYF.

The chain is built from TRBV11-1 and TRBJ2-3, with TRBD2 identical over 14 bases. The ends lost 5 bases at V and 4 bases at J; junction bases unmatched: 5. CDR1 is SGHAT and CDR2 is FQDESV in the germline V gene (reference sequence). CDR3 length: 16 amino acids. In nucleotides, the CDR3 is TGTGCCAGCAGCCCCGGACTAGCGGGAGGACCAGATACGCAGTATTTT. The encoded protein is CASSPGLAGGPDTQYF.